This T cell receptor (beta chain) was captured in a study of PD-1 blockade in mismatch repair-deficient tumors. Sequencing was performed with immunoSEQ multiplex PCR; in TCRdb, only in-frame clones are kept and a portion is missing. The sample consists of about 63,000 clones, roughly 88% of them appearing once. The length of the CDR3 is 13 residues. Unmatched junction bases numbered 0, after V lost 3 bases and J lost 5 bases. Germline V gene sequence: CDR1 MNHEY, CDR2 SMNVEV (reference sequence). PCR or immunohistochemistry showed mismatch repair deficiency in every enrolled patient. A few pembrolizumab responders had their TCRs sequenced.

The source of this sequence is an adult with mismatch repair-deficient cancer. The chain carries TRBV27 and TRBJ2-1, with TRBD2 identical over 8 bases. The sequences come from peripheral blood, collected 52 weeks after starting pembrolizumab. CDR3 protein: CASSFSGNNEQFF. The CDR3 DNA reads as TGTGCCAGCAGTTTTAGCGGGAACAATGAGCAGTTCTTC.